Described below is a single T cell receptor (beta chain) sequence and its context. What it recognizes is unknown. With 2 bases removed from V and 3 bases from J, the gap between germline ends came to 11 bases. Germline lookup yields CDR1 LNHDA and CDR2 SQIVND (reference sequence). This CDR3 spans 15 amino acids. The source of the sample is a study of monozygotic twins with cystic fibrosis. Study outcomes and limitations: V usage most resembled the co-twin in 13 of 16 pairs. Low clonality (median roughly 0.01) suggested a mostly naive repertoire. Unrelated CF individuals shared fewer identical clonotypes than monozygotic CF twins. No link emerged between shared CDR3 counts and age, concordance or severity.

Only in-frame clones appear in the TCRdb table, and some are missing; sequencing was by immunoSEQ multiplex PCR. The data hold approximately 36,000 clones, with 90% to 95% observed a single time. J is TRBJ2-1 and V is TRBV19; D ambiguous. This sequence originates from a boy aged 2 to 9 with cystic fibrosis. Sequenced input: blood. Here the CDR3 DNA reads TGTGCCAGTAGTATAAGTGCCCCCATCTACAATGAGCAGTTCTTC. The encoded protein is CASSISAPIYNEQFF. Looking up the rest from reference TRBV19 and TRBJ2-1 gives the full variable domain: DGGITQSPKYLFRKEGQNVTLSCEQNLNHDAMYWYRQDPGQGLRLIYYSQIVNDFQKGDIAEGYSVSREKKESFPLTVTSAQKNPTAFYLCASSISAPIYNEQFFGPGTRLTVL.